The subject of this entry is one T cell receptor (beta chain). The antigen is not known. RNA transcripts served as the template for amplifying TCR beta CDR3 regions. First-round RT-PCR of the TCR CDR3 relied on the HTBI primer set. In TCRdb, the multiplex PCR reads were re-called with MiXCR into one record per CDR3 protein. The sample lists more than 650,000 distinct CDR3 sequences, 11% to 15% occurring once. This record comes from a study of T cells in Graves' hyperthyroidism and ophthalmopathy. General observations from the study: A model of 13 V-J pairs discriminated ophthalmopathy from stable hyperthyroidism. Peripheral blood also featured most of the thyroid clonotypes expanded above 0.001.

Germline V lookup: CDR1 SGDLS, CDR2 YYNGEE. Trimming pared 0 bases from V and 7 bases from J, leaving 8 bases between. The CDR3 is 13 amino acids. About 10 ml fresh peripheral blood yielded the PBMCs. Specimen: blood. The chain joins TRBV9 to TRBJ2-1, with unresolved D. The clonotype comes from a woman aged 18-29 years with Graves' hyperthyroidism. The CDR3 region is CASSVAPLNEQFF. In DNA, the CDR3 is TGTGCCAGCAGCGTAGCCCCTCTGAATGAGCAGTTCTTC.